The 32 T cell receptor beta chains below come from one sample, sequenced in a study of blood T cells in healthy people across ages. A second PCR of 7 to 11 cycles used a sample-barcoded 5' primer and a J-beta primer mix. TCRdb recomputed calls from the 5' RACE reads with MiXCR, one row per CDR3 protein. The sample records almost 1 million distinct CDR3 sequences, approximately 50% being singletons. The specimen was blood. The source of these receptors is a woman aged 55-69 years in good health.

The rearrangement uses TRBV15 and TRBJ1-6; maybe TRBD1 (5 bases). V lost 3 bases and J 7 bases, leaving 16 bases between the germline ends. CDR1 is LNHNV and CDR2 is YYDKDF in the germline V gene (reference sequence). This CDR3 is built from 16 residues. CDR3 sequence (DNA): TGTGCCACCAGCAGGACCCCCGGGGCAGCGAATTCACCCCTCCACTTT. Protein sequence: CATSRTPGAANSPLHF.

V gene TRBV18 combines with J gene TRBJ1-5; TRBD1 matches at 9 bases. CDR3 length: 13 amino acids. The junction had 6 bases not matched to a gene; V was cut back by 8 bases and J by 7 bases. CDR1 and CDR2 from the germline V gene are KGHSH and LQKENI. This CDR3 is CASTRQGEQPQHF. CDR3 in DNA: TGTGCCAGCACCCGACAGGGGGAACAGCCCCAGCATTTT.

The J gene is TRBJ2-1, the V gene TRBV27; TRBD2 aligns across 9 bases. Germline loops: CDR1 MNHEY, CDR2 SMNVEV (reference sequence). The CDR3 spans 18 residues. V was pared by 2 bases and J by 0 bases, with 8 bases of the junction left unmatched. CDR3 coding DNA: TGTGCCAGCAGTTTAAAAATAGCGGGGGCGAGCTCCTACAATGAGCAGTTCTTC. This gives the protein CASSLKIAGASSYNEQFF.

The rearrangement joins TRBV3-1 to TRBJ2-5, with 7 bases matching TRBD2. The J call is in doubt because the DNA end fits TRBJ2-7 better. The length of the CDR3 is 17 residues. From germline, CDR1 is LGHDT and CDR2 YNNKEL (reference sequence). The CDR3 DNA reads TGTGCCAGCAGCCAAGAGGGAGGGGCTAGCAACGCCTACGAGCAGTACTTC. Amino acids: CASSQEGGASNAYEQYF.

This chain joins TRBV5-5 and TRBJ2-6; possibly TRBD1 for D (5 bases). Per the germline V gene, CDR1 is SGHKS and CDR2 is YYEKEE (reference sequence). V was clipped by 4 bases and J by 4 bases, with 15 bases between them. CDR3 size: 16 residues. CDR3 coding DNA: TGTGCCAGCAGCCCAAGACAGCTTTCGGGGGCCAACGTCCTGACTTTC. Translated: CASSPRQLSGANVLTF.

The chain carries TRBV20-1 and TRBJ2-1; a weak D match, TRBD2 (5 bases). The J call may not be correct, given that the DNA end is closer to TRBJ2-7. The CDR3 covers 13 residues. Germline-derived CDR1 and CDR2 are DFQATT and SNEGSKA (reference sequence). CDR3 sequence reads: CSVEGSSYNEQYF. The CDR3 coding sequence is TGCAGTGTCGAAGGGAGCTCCTACAATGAGCAGTACTTC.

This clonotype occurred a few times. J is TRBJ2-3 and V is TRBV29-1; 10 nucleotides agree with TRBD2. Germline V CDR1 and CDR2: SQVTM, ANQGSEA. The CDR3 consists of 16 residues. The J segment lost 6 bases and the V segment lost 0 bases, leaving 9 bases of the junction unmatched. The CDR3 bases are TGCAGCGTTGAAGATCCCCAGCGGGAGGGCCCCGATACGCAGTATTTT. As protein: CSVEDPQREGPDTQYF.

The chain recombines TRBV29-1 with TRBJ2-2; D might be TRBD1 (5 bases). The CDR3 totals 11 residues. Looked up from germline, CDR1 is SQVTM and CDR2 is ANQGSEA. Trimming stripped 6 bases from V and 7 bases from J, with 9 bases between. The CDR3 DNA sequence: TGCAGCGTAAGGGGTAACGGGGAGCTGTTTTTT. Translation gives CSVRGNGELFF.

This rearrangement joins TRBV24-1 to TRBJ2-6; unclear D gene. Trimming removed 7 bases at V and 0 bases at J, with 3 bases between. The CDR3 has 13 amino acids. Germline V gene lookup returns CDR1 KGHDR and CDR2 SFDVKD. The CDR3 sequence: CATRSSGANVLTF. CDR3 coding DNA: TGTGCCACCAGGTCCTCTGGGGCCAACGTCCTGACTTTC.

This clonotype was seen more than once but under ten times. The V gene is TRBV4-1, the J gene TRBJ2-7; 7 bases line up with TRBD1. Trimming removed 1 base from V and 4 bases from J; junction bases left unmatched: 7. Germline CDR1 and CDR2: MGHRA and YSYEKL. The CDR3 contains 15 residues. The CDR3 protein is CASSQVATGVYEQYF. Written as DNA, the CDR3 is TGCGCCAGCAGCCAAGTGGCAACAGGGGTATACGAGCAGTACTTC.

The chain carries TRBV6-4 and TRBJ2-4; no definite D call. This CDR3 has 13 residues. Trimming pared 4 bases from V and 6 bases from J, leaving 10 bases between. The germline gives CDR1 MRHNA, CDR2 SNTAGT. In DNA, the CDR3 is TGTGCCAGCAGTGTATCGAAGGGAAACATTCAGTACTTC. It encodes CASSVSKGNIQYF.

This clonotype has only a few counts. This sequence joins TRBV27 and TRBJ2-4; TRBD1 or TRBD2 may be the D gene (5 bases each). The DNA matches TRBJ2-7 better at its end, which makes the J call doubtful. The germline CDR1 and CDR2 sequences are MNHEY and SMNVEV (reference sequence). This CDR3 comprises 15 residues. In DNA, the CDR3 is TGTGCCAGCAGCCAGTTCGGGGCCCAACTGGGCGAGCAGTACTTC. It translates to CASSQFGAQLGEQYF.

This rearrangement joins TRBV28 to TRBJ2-3; D call uncertain. Per the germline V gene, CDR1 is MDHEN and CDR2 is SYDVKM. This CDR3 is built from 14 residues. The germline V and J ends were trimmed by 4 bases and 3 bases, with 11 bases remaining between them. The CDR3 DNA sequence: TGTGCCAGCAGTTCCGCGCAGTGGACAGATACGCAGTATTTT. This gives the protein CASSSAQWTDTQYF.

This clonotype was seen a handful of times. The rearrangement joins TRBV7-9 to TRBJ1-2; a weak D match, TRBD1 (5 bases). The CDR3 consists of 12 residues. CDR1 is SEHNR and CDR2 is FQNEAQ in the germline V gene (reference sequence). V was cut by 1 base and J by 6 bases, with 6 bases left in between. CDR3 in amino acids: CASSLDRHGYTF. Here the CDR3 DNA reads TGTGCCAGCAGCTTAGACAGGCATGGCTACACCTTC.

This chain uses TRBV4-3 with TRBJ2-3; 10 nucleotides line up with TRBD1. Germline trimming cut 0 bases from V and 2 bases from J; bases unmatched to any gene: 20. In germline, CDR1 is LGHNA, CDR2 YSLEER. This CDR3 comprises 22 residues. CDR3 sequence: CASSQDPGGQGGQTYTTDTQYF. CDR3 DNA sequence: TGCGCCAGCAGCCAAGATCCCGGTGGACAGGGGGGACAAACATATACCACAGATACGCAGTATTTT.

This clonotype was found a few times. The rearrangement links TRBV20-1 to TRBJ1-2; perhaps TRBD1 as D (5 bases). V lost 3 bases, J lost 8 bases, and 19 bases lay in between. This CDR3 region has 14 residues. In germline, CDR1 is DFQATT, CDR2 SNEGSKA (reference sequence). The CDR3 region has the DNA TGCAGTGCTAGGGGGCCCACACCCCGGCAGGGCTACACCTTC. It codes for CSARGPTPRQGYTF.

This clonotype was picked up a small number of times. The chain links TRBV7-9 to TRBJ2-7; D gene unclear. Germline V gene lookup returns CDR1 SEHNR and CDR2 FQNEAQ (reference sequence). This CDR3 has 16 amino acids. Trimming took off 4 bases at V and 2 bases at J, with 18 bases between the two ends. The CDR3: CASSSLGSSETYEQYF. As DNA, the CDR3 is TGTGCCAGCAGCTCCCTCGGGTCCTCAGAAACCTACGAGCAGTACTTC.

The chain couples TRBV7-9 to TRBJ2-3, with TRBD2 matching 11 bases. This CDR3 comprises 15 residues. The V and J ends lost 5 bases and 6 bases, in that order; junction bases with no gene match: 7. The V gene's germline CDR1 is SEHNR and CDR2 FQNEAQ (reference sequence). CDR3 coding DNA: TGTGCCAGCAGCATTAGCGGGAGGGCCTCCGATACGCAGTATTTT. As protein: CASSISGRASDTQYF.

This chain links TRBV27 with TRBJ2-3, with 10 bases aligning to TRBD2. J lost 0 bases, V lost 5 bases, and 11 bases had no gene match. This CDR3 is built from 18 residues. Germline-derived CDR1 and CDR2 are MNHEY and SMNVEV (reference sequence). The CDR3 DNA sequence: TGTGCCAGCAGTCTCGGGACTAGCGTGAGGACTAGCACAGATACGCAGTATTTT. Its translation: CASSLGTSVRTSTDTQYF.

V is TRBV10-3 and J is TRBJ2-1, with 7 bases that match TRBD2. Germline V CDR1 and CDR2: ENHRY, SYGVKD. The CDR3 consists of 14 residues. The V segment lost 6 bases and the J segment 5 bases; nucleotides outside the gene matches: 7. The CDR3 region has the DNA TGTGCCATCAGGGATCAAAGCGGGAACAATGAGCAGTTCTTC. It specifies CAIRDQSGNNEQFF.

The chain employs TRBV12-5 and TRBJ2-5, with no clear D. Trimming pared 5 bases from V and 5 bases from J, leaving 12 bases between. Germline V CDR1 and CDR2: LGHNT, FRNRAP. The CDR3 has 13 amino acids. CDR3 coding DNA: TGTGCTAGTGGTCCACGGTCTGGGGAGACCCAGTACTTC. This gives the protein CASGPRSGETQYF.

This clonotype was recorded only once. V usage is TRBV5-1 and J usage is TRBJ2-1; 11 nucleotides agree with TRBD2. Looked up from germline, CDR1 is SGHRS and CDR2 is YFSETQ. The CDR3 has 14 residues. Unmatched junction bases numbered 3, after V lost 3 bases and J lost 7 bases. The CDR3 sequence: CASSYGTSGNEQFF. CDR3 coding DNA: TGCGCCAGCAGCTATGGGACTAGCGGAAATGAGCAGTTCTTC.

The rearrangement joins TRBV28 to TRBJ1-5; no firm D call. V gave up 6 bases and J gave up 4 bases, with 16 bases separating them. The CDR3 length is 15 residues. Germline-derived CDR1 and CDR2 are MDHEN and SYDVKM. CDR3 protein: CASSISVGTNQPQHF. CDR3 DNA sequence: TGTGCCAGCAGCATCTCCGTGGGAACTAATCAGCCCCAGCATTTT.

CDR3 nucleotide sequence: TGCGCCAGCAGCCCAAACGCAGGCGGGAACACTGAAGCTTTCTTT. Residues: CASSPNAGGNTEAFF. The chain has TRBV5-1 and TRBJ1-1; D uncertain. Germline V gene lookup returns CDR1 SGHRS and CDR2 YFSETQ. The CDR3 runs to 15 residues. V was shortened by 4 bases and J by 1 base, with 14 bases between the two germline ends.

This chain links TRBV6-2 or TRBV6-3 with TRBJ1-5; 7 bases are shared with TRBD1. The CDR3 contains 16 residues. The V gene end was trimmed by 2 bases and the J gene end by 4 bases; junction bases not matched to a gene: 8. CDR1 is MNHEY, CDR2 SVGEGT, per germline. The CDR3 nucleotides are TGTGCCAGCAGTTACGATACAAGACAGGGAAATCAGCCCCAGCATTTT. Protein: CASSYDTRQGNQPQHF.

Of note for this clonotype: The missing conserved phenylalanine or tryptophan at the end of this CDR3 makes a read error likely. The chain combines TRBV12-3 or TRBV12-4 with TRBJ2-1; D may be TRBD2 (6 bases). With 3 bases removed from V and 9 bases from J, the gap between germline ends came to 12 bases. This CDR3 contains 13 residues. DNA of the CDR3: TGTGCCAGCAGTTTGACTAGTCGGACTGAGCAGTTCTTA. Translation gives CASSLTSRTEQFL.

Remarks on this clonotype: Relative to the germline gene, one junction end is altered; a read error may explain this. The genes are TRBV20-1 and TRBJ2-7; possibly TRBD2 for D (5 bases). CDR3 length: 15 amino acids. CDR1 and CDR2 from the germline V gene are DFQATT and SNEGSKA (reference sequence). The CDR3 sequence is CSARALDPSSYEQYF. CDR3 DNA sequence: TGCAGTGCAAGAGCACTAGATCCCAGCTCCTACGAGCAGTACTTC.

CDR3 residues: CASSFSRQGYNEQFF. The DNA for the CDR3 is TGTGCCAGCAGCTTTTCACGACAGGGGTACAATGAGCAGTTCTTC. The genes are TRBV11-1 and TRBJ2-1; 8 bases agree with TRBD1. The ends lost 3 bases at V and 4 bases at J; junction bases unmatched: 5. CDR1 SGHAT and CDR2 FQDESV come from the germline V gene (reference sequence). The CDR3 has 15 amino acids.

This clonotype was counted many times. The V gene is TRBV20-1, the J gene TRBJ2-5, with D hard to call. The J call is doubtful: the DNA matches TRBJ2-7 better. Germline V gene sequence: CDR1 DFQATT, CDR2 SNEGSKA (reference sequence). The CDR3 runs to 14 residues. The CDR3 region has the DNA TGCAGTGCACTACCCCCAGTCGCGATCCACGAGCAGTACTTC. Residues: CSALPPVAIHEQYF.

V and J are TRBV4-1 and TRBJ2-5; 8 positions agree with TRBD2. CDR1 MGHRA and CDR2 YSYEKL come from the germline V gene. The CDR3 extends over 15 amino acids. The trim removed 4 bases at V and 2 bases at J, leaving 6 bases unmatched. CDR3: CASSRGLGTQETQYF. CDR3 in DNA: TGCGCCAGCAGCCGGGGACTAGGGACACAAGAGACCCAGTACTTC.

The chain links TRBV7-7 to TRBJ2-1, with 9 bases fitting TRBD1. There are 16 residues in the CDR3. Germline CDR1 and CDR2: SSHAT and FNYEAQ (reference sequence). V lost 2 bases, J lost 5 bases, and 7 bases stayed unmatched. For the CDR3, the DNA is TGTGCCAGCAGCTTACCCCGGGACAGGGTCAACAATGAGCAGTTCTTC. This translates into CASSLPRDRVNNEQFF.

J is TRBJ2-3 and V is TRBV6-2 or TRBV6-3, with 8 bases lining up with TRBD2. The CDR3 covers 16 residues. After removal of 2 bases from V and 4 bases from J, the junction contained 8 bases not matched to a gene. Germline-derived CDR1 and CDR2 are MNHEY and SVGEGT. Here the CDR3 reads CASSYPIGLASDTQYF. In DNA form, the CDR3 reads TGTGCCAGCAGTTACCCGATTGGACTAGCCTCAGATACGCAGTATTTT.